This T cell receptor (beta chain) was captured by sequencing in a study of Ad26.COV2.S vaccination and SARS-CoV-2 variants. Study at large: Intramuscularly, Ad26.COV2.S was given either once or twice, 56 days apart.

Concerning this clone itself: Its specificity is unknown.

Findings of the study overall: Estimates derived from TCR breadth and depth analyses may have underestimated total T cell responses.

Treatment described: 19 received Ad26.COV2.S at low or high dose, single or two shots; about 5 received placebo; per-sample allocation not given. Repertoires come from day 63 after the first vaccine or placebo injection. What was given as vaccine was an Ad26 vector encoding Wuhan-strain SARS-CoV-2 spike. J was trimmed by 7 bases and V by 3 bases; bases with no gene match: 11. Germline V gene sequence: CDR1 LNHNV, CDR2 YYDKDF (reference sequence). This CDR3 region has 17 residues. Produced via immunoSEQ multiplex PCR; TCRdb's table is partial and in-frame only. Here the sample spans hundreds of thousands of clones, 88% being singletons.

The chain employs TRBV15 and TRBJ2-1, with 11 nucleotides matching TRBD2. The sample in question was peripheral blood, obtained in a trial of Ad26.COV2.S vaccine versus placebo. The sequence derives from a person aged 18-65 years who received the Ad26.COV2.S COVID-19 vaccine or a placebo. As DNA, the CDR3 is TGTGCCACCAGCAGGGATGTAGCGGGAGGGCCACAGAATGAGCAGTTCTTC. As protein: CATSRDVAGGPQNEQFF.